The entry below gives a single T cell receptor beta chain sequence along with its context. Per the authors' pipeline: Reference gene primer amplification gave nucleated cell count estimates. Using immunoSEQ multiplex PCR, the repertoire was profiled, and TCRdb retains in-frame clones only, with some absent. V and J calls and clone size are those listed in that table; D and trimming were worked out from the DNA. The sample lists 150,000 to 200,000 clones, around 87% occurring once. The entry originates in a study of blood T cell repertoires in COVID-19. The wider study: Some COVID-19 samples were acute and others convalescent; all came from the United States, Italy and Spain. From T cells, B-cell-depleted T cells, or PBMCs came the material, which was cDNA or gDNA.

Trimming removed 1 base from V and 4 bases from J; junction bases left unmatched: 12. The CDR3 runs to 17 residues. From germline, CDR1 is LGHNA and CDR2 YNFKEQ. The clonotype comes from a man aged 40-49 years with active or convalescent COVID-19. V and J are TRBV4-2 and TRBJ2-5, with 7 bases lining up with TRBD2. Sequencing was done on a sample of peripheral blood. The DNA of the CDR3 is TGTGCCAGCAGCCAAGTCCGGTTTACCAGGGAGGGAGAGACCCAGTACTTC. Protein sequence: CASSQVRFTREGETQYF.